This TCR beta chain was retrieved from a study of cytotoxic CD8 clonotypes in ibrutinib-treated CLL. TCRdb's table, derived via immunoSEQ multiplex PCR, lists solely in-frame clones and lacks some. In the table there are hundreds of thousands of clones, approximately 79% of which are singletons. This CDR3 is 15 amino acids long. Germline CDR1 MNHEY, CDR2 SVGAGI. The V and J ends lost 4 bases and 0 bases, in that order; junction bases with no gene match: 3. Specimen: PBMCs, collected after 12 months of ibrutinib treatment. V and J are TRBV6-5 and TRBJ2-7; TRBD2 agrees at 10 bases. The receptor was isolated from a human donor with chronic lymphocytic leukemia. The CDR3 nucleotides are TGTGCCAGCAGTTTTGGACTAGCGGCCTCCTACGAGCAGTACTTC. It specifies CASSFGLAASYEQYF.